The sequence of this T cell receptor (beta chain) was determined in a study of blood T cell repertoires in COVID-19. This CDR3 has 14 residues. Germline V CDR1 and CDR2: SGHTS, YDEGEE. V gave up 2 bases and J gave up 5 bases, with 13 bases separating them. The method was immunoSEQ multiplex PCR; TCRdb's version includes in-frame clones alone and lacks a portion of them. This sample yields 350,000 to 400,000 clones, of which around 89% are seen a single time; 6.5% belongs to the top ten. Sequences were obtained from peripheral blood. The source of this sequence is a man aged 18 to 30 with active or convalescent COVID-19. The chain is built from TRBV5-8 and TRBJ1-2; D might be TRBD1 (5 bases). The CDR3 region is CASSFQTARYGYTF. The CDR3 DNA is TGTGCCAGCAGCTTTCAGACAGCACGTTATGGCTACACCTTC.